The clone carrying this T cell receptor beta chain occurred once. The sample belongs to a study of blood T cell repertoires in COVID-19. About the research overall: PBMCs, B-cell-depleted T cells, or T cells were the source of the cDNA or gDNA that made up the material.

Adults between about 18 and 95 years of age took part from 20 to 25 US areas. Participant-reported clinical history was the basis for cohort assignment. The CDR3 consists of 14 residues. Germline values: CDR1 MNHEY, CDR2 SMNVEV (reference sequence). V dropped 6 bases and J dropped 3; count of bases not matched to a gene: 4. Using immunoSEQ multiplex PCR, the repertoire was profiled, and TCRdb retains in-frame clones only, with some absent. The sample carries about 270,000 clones, 75% to 90% recorded once. Sequencing input: PBMCs or T cells enriched from blood (not recorded which). The V and J genes are TRBV27 and TRBJ2-7; TRBD1 aligns across 11 bases. The receptor's source is a woman younger than 30 who had recovered from COVID-19. The CDR3, as DNA: TGTGCCAGCAGCCGGACAGGGGGCGACTACGAGCAGTACTTC. Protein: CASSRTGGDYEQYF.